This T cell receptor beta chain was obtained from a study of CD4 and CD8 cells across lung adenocarcinoma regions. In TCRdb, the PCR reads were re-called with MiXCR into one record per CDR3 protein. The top ten clones hold 15% to 20% of a sample with approximately 7,000 distinct CDR3 sequences, approximately 48% of them seen once. Germline V lookup: CDR1 MRHNA, CDR2 SNTAGT. The CDR3 runs to 16 residues. Samples came from patients with localized non-small cell lung adenocarcinoma. Notes on this clonotype: Mismatch with germline at one junction end may stem from a read error.

The V gene is TRBV6-4, the J gene TRBJ2-5; TRBD2 matches 8 bases. Material for sequencing was CD8+ T cells from the center of a lung tumor. This receptor was taken from a female donor with lung adenocarcinoma. The CD4 and CD8 labels of this study may be unreliable. CDR3 protein: CASGPRTGGPSETQYF. CDR3 coding DNA: TGTGCCAGCGGTCCTAGAACGGGAGGGCCGTCGGAGACCCAGTATTTC.